The entry below describes one T cell receptor beta chain. Each TRB amplification used roughly 230-550 ng of genomic DNA from blood. CDR3 size: 17 residues. The germline gives CDR1 SGHRS, CDR2 YFSETQ. The V gene end was trimmed by 4 bases and the J gene end by 5 bases; junction bases not matched to a gene: 15. The record originates from a study of T and B cells in COVID-19 patients. BIOMED2 TRB-A/B primer pools were used in multiplex TRB PCR. TCRdb independently ran MiXCR on the multiplex PCR reads; one entry per CDR3 protein. The table includes about 5,200 distinct CDR3 sequences, about 25% detected once.

The clonotype was recovered from a human donor with active COVID-19. What was sequenced was blood. The V call is TRBV5-1, the J call TRBJ2-1; 7 bases line up with TRBD2. CDR3 protein: CASSRSGAGLVNNEQFF. The CDR3 region has the DNA TGCGCCAGCAGCCGTAGTGGAGCGGGGCTGGTAAACAATGAGCAGTTCTTC.